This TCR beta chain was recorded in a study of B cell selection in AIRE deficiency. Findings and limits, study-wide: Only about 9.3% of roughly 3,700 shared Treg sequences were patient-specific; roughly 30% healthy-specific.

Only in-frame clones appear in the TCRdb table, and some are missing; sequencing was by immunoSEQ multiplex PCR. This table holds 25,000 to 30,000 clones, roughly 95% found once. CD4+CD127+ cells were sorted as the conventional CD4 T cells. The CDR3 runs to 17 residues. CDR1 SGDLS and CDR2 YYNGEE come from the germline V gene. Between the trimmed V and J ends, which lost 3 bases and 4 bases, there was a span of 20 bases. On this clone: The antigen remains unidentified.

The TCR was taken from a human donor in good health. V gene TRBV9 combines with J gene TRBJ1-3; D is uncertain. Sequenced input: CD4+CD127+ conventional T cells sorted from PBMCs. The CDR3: CASSAGQPVYRGNTIYF. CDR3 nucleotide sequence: TGTGCCAGCAGCGCGGGCCAACCGGTTTATAGAGGAAACACCATATATTTT.